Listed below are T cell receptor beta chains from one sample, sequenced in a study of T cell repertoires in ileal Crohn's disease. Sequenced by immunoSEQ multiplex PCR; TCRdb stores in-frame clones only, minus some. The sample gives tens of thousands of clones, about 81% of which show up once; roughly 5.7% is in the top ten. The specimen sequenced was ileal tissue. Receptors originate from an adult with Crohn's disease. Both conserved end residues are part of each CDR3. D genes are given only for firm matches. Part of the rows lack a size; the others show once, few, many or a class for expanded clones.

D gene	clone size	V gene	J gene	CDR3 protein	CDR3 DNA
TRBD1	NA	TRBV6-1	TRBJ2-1	CASSRPGQGFNEQFF	TGTGCCAGCAGTCGACCGGGACAGGGTTTCAATGAGCAGTTCTTC
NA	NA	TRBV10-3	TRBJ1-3	CAISESGHPRDTIYF	TGTGCCATCAGTGAGTCGGGGCATCCCCGGGACACCATATATTTT
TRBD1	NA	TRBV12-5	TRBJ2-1	CASGPGTGGRYEQFF	TGTGCTAGTGGTCCCGGGACAGGGGGCCGGTATGAGCAGTTCTTC
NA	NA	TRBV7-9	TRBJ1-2	CASPKEQGQSGYTF	TGTGCCAGCCCCAAAGAGCAGGGGCAAAGTGGCTACACCTTC
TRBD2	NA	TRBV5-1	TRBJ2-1	CASSFLFRGGNEQFF	TGCGCCAGCAGCTTCCTTTTTCGCGGGGGCAATGAGCAGTTCTTC
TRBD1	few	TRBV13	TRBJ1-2	CASSYLQGVRIYGYTF	TGTGCCAGCAGCTATCTACAGGGGGTACGAATTTATGGCTACACCTTC
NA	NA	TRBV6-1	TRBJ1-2	CASSPDRLRGYTF	TGTGCCAGCAGCCCCGACAGGCTTAGGGGCTACACCTTC
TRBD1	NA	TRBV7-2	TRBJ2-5	CASSLGSWDSGQETQYF	TGTGCCAGCAGCTTAGGGAGCTGGGACAGTGGCCAAGAGACCCAGTACTTC
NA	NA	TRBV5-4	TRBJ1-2	CASSLPTGNYGYTF	TGTGCCAGCAGCTTGCCCACAGGGAACTATGGCTACACCTTC
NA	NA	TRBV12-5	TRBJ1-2	CASGSGGNYGYTF	TGTGCTAGTGGTTCCGGCGGTAACTATGGCTACACCTTC
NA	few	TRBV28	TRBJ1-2	CASISGGPVNSYGYTF	TGTGCCAGCATCTCGGGGGGACCGGTTAATAGCTATGGCTACACCTTC
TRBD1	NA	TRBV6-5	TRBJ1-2	CASSAALQGDHGYTF	TGTGCCAGCAGCGCAGCCCTACAGGGGGACCATGGCTACACCTTC
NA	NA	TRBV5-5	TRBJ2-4	CASSLALGRDIQYF	TGTGCCAGCAGCTTGGCGCTGGGCAGGGACATTCAGTACTTC
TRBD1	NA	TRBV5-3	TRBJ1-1	CARSFRQGKNTEAFF	TGTGCCAGAAGCTTTAGACAGGGGAAAAACACTGAAGCTTTCTTT
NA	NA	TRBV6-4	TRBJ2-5	CASSDRGQEVLQETQYF	TGTGCCAGCAGTGACCGCGGCCAAGAAGTACTCCAAGAGACCCAGTACTTC
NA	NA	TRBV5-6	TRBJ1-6	CASESTGYNSPLHF	TGTGCCAGCGAATCGACAGGATATAATTCACCCCTCCACTTT
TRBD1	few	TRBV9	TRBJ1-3	CASSAGQGARGNTIYF	TGTGCCAGCAGCGCGGGACAGGGGGCGCGAGGAAACACCATATATTTT